This passage covers 5 T cell receptor beta chains from one sample sequenced in a study of T cell responses to AZD1222 COVID-19 vaccine (dated by TCRdb to the early 2020s). The library was produced with the immunoSEQ multiplex PCR assay. The clones in this table, taken by TCRdb from immuneACCESS, are in-frame only. Not every clone is retained; where verified, under half of the shortfall comes from an unresolved V gene, and the cause of the rest is unknown. Present in this sample are around 140,000 clones, roughly 89% of which were seen just once. Over 1.5% of the sample comes from the top ten. The sample's time point label, in plain terms: baseline before first vaccination. The specimen was peripheral blood, collected on day 0 of AZD1222 vaccination. Receptor source: an adult in good health.

V usage is TRBV4-2 and J usage is TRBJ1-6; perhaps TRBD1 as D (6 bases). The length of the CDR3 is 16 residues. From germline, CDR1 is LGHNA and CDR2 YNFKEQ. V lost 3 bases and J 0 bases, leaving 9 bases between the germline ends. CDR3 sequence (DNA): TGTGCCAGCAGCCACGACAGGACCTCCTATAATTCACCCCTCCACTTT. Translation gives CASSHDRTSYNSPLHF.

The V and J genes are TRBV5-4 and TRBJ1-2; no clear D. The CDR3 sequence is 14 residues long. V lost 3 bases and J lost 4, with 13 bases in between. Looked up from germline, CDR1 is SGHNT and CDR2 is YYREEE (reference sequence). CDR3 sequence (DNA): TGTGCCAGCAGCTCCCCCCAGGCCCCCTATGGCTACACCTTC. Translated, it gives CASSSPQAPYGYTF.

The gene calls are TRBV27 and TRBJ2-1, with 9 bases matching TRBD2. The CDR3 extends over 14 amino acids. CDR1 and CDR2 from the germline V gene are MNHEY and SMNVEV (reference sequence). J lost 5 bases, V lost 5 bases, and 4 bases had no gene match. CDR3 bases: TGTGCCAGCAGTCGGGCTAGCGGGAACAATGAGCAGTTCTTC. Translation gives CASSRASGNNEQFF.

The genes are TRBV10-3 and TRBJ1-1, with unresolved D. Trimming cost V 0 bases and J 2 bases, with 7 bases left between them. The CDR3 contains 14 residues. The germline V gene encodes CDR1 ENHRY and CDR2 SYGVKD. This CDR3 is CAISESLDNTEAFF. The CDR3 bases are TGTGCCATCAGTGAGTCGTTGGATAACACTGAAGCTTTCTTT.

The chain carries TRBV30 and TRBJ2-7; 7 bases agree with TRBD2. J lost 1 base, V lost 1 base, and 1 base had no gene match. CDR1 GTSNPN and CDR2 SVGIG come from the germline V gene (reference sequence). The CDR3 is 13 amino acids. CDR3 protein: CAWSDGRSYEQYF. CDR3 DNA sequence: TGTGCCTGGAGTGACGGGAGGTCCTACGAGCAGTACTTC. The whole variable domain, filled in from reference TRBV30 and TRBJ2-7, reads SQTIHQWPATLVQPVGSPLSLECTVEGTSNPNLYWYRQAAGRGLQLLFYSVGIGQISSEVPQNLSASRPQDRQFILSSKKLLLSDSGFYLCAWSDGRSYEQYFGPGTRLTVT.